This TCR beta chain came from a study of identical twins. Per germline, CDR1 MNHEY and CDR2 SVGAGI. The ends lost 4 bases at V and 6 bases at J; junction bases unmatched: 19. This CDR3 region has 18 residues. Using its own MiXCR run on the 5' RACE reads, TCRdb lists one record per CDR3 protein. The sample shows roughly 770,000 distinct CDR3 sequences, about 20% of them seen only once. General study results and limits: Partial confounding of zero-insertion analyses by invariant MAIT and iNKT cells was possible.

Among all donors, each was a healthy Caucasian. In this sample, this clonotype turned up a few times. The antigen is unknown. This same sample was also taken into another study, of T cells expressing NK-cell markers.

The TCR originated in a woman between 18 and 29 years old in good health. The gene calls are TRBV6-5 and TRBJ2-3; TRBD2 aligns across 7 bases. Sequences were obtained from PBMCs. CDR3 amino acids: CASSLLGPSGTTDDTQYF. CDR3 nucleotides: TGTGCCAGCAGTTTACTAGGTCCTTCCGGGACTACAGACGATACGCAGTATTTT.